This T cell receptor beta chain was captured by sequencing in a study of T-cell memory formation after mild COVID-19. Findings and limits, study-wide: Day 15 to 85 contracting clones showed balanced CD4/CD8; later expanders leaned CD4+.

This clonotype was found a few times. Its antigen remains unknown. One entry per CDR3 protein results from TCRdb running MiXCR on the 5' RACE reads. The sample carries roughly 86,000 distinct CDR3 sequences, around 16% recorded once. CDR3 length: 15 residues. CDR1 is KGHSH, CDR2 LQKENI, per germline. The V and J ends lost 2 bases and 2 bases respectively, with 12 bases between them. The sequence was collected from a man younger than 30 who had mild COVID-19 (a few samples of this study predate the infection). Cell type and time point are not known. This chain connects TRBV18 to TRBJ1-2; D call uncertain. The source material was PBMCs or a T cell subset sorted from them (not recorded which). CDR3 protein: CASSPSREANYGYTF. Here the CDR3 DNA reads TGTGCCAGCTCACCATCGCGGGAAGCAAACTATGGCTACACCTTC.